Presented here are 21 T cell receptor beta chains from one specimen sequenced in a study of T-cell memory formation after mild COVID-19. TCRdb redid the calling of the 5' RACE reads with MiXCR, one entry per CDR3 protein. This sample has 300,000 or so distinct CDR3 sequences, with 16% found just once. Sequencing input: PBMCs or a T cell subset sorted from them (not recorded which). The receptor set was obtained from a young man who had mild COVID-19 (a few samples of this study predate the infection). Cell type and time point are not known.

The genes are TRBV29-1 and TRBJ2-7; D may be TRBD1 (5 bases). With 4 bases removed from V and 2 bases from J, the gap between germline ends came to 9 bases. The CDR3 totals 12 residues. Germline CDR1 and CDR2: SQVTM and ANQGSEA. The CDR3 spells CSVASDTYEQYF. In DNA form, the CDR3 reads TGCAGCGTTGCCTCGGACACCTACGAGCAGTACTTC.

The chain combines TRBV29-1 with TRBJ2-1, with D possibly TRBD2 on 6 matching bases. V dropped 7 bases and J dropped 5 bases, with 18 bases sitting between them. CDR1 and CDR2 (germline): SQVTM, ANQGSEA. The CDR3 consists of 14 residues. For the CDR3, the DNA is TGCAGCGCACACGGGACTCCTAGCCACAATGAGCAGTTCTTC. It encodes CSAHGTPSHNEQFF.

The J gene is TRBJ2-7, the V gene TRBV7-3; either TRBD1 or TRBD2 may supply D (5 bases each). V lost 5 bases, J lost 4 bases, and 12 bases lay in between. CDR3 length equals 13 residues. Germline loops: CDR1 SGHTA, CDR2 FQGTGA. CDR3 DNA: TGTGCCAGCAGCCGGGACGCCGGATACGAGCAGTACTTC. Protein: CASSRDAGYEQYF.

This clonotype was recorded many times. The rearrangement links TRBV29-1 to TRBJ2-3, with 7 bases aligning to TRBD2. V lost 6 bases to trimming and J lost 5 bases; unmatched junction nucleotides: 11. Germline V gives CDR1 SQVTM, CDR2 ANQGSEA. The CDR3 runs to 14 residues. CDR3 sequence: CSVERAGSGDTQYF. CDR3 DNA sequence: TGCAGCGTCGAGAGAGCGGGGTCCGGAGATACGCAGTATTTT.

The gene calls are TRBV12-3 or TRBV12-4 and TRBJ2-1; 8 bases fit TRBD1. V was pared by 6 bases and J by 5 bases, with 12 bases of the junction left unmatched. The CDR3 is 16 residues long. CDR3 DNA sequence: TGTGCCAGCAGCCCATTAGGACAGGGACCAGACAATGAGCAGTTCTTC. It translates to CASSPLGQGPDNEQFF.

V usage is TRBV10-3 and J usage is TRBJ1-1; D is unresolved. Germline V gene data show CDR1 as ENHRY and CDR2 as SYGVKD. The V gene lost 8 bases and the J gene lost 4 bases, with 14 bases spanning the gap. The CDR3 sequence is 13 residues long. CDR3 sequence reads: CAIVNPVGTEAFF. The DNA of the CDR3 is TGTGCCATCGTAAACCCCGTGGGCACTGAAGCTTTCTTT.

The rearrangement joins TRBV30 to TRBJ2-2; D call uncertain. From germline, CDR1 is GTSNPN and CDR2 SVGIG (reference sequence). Trimming stripped 3 bases from V and 1 base from J, with 6 bases between. The length of the CDR3 is 13 residues. In DNA form, the CDR3 reads TGTGCCTGGAGCAGGAGGAACACCGGGGAGCTGTTTTTT. Protein: CAWSRRNTGELFF.

The sample holds a few counts of this clonotype. The rearrangement links TRBV4-1 to TRBJ1-1; D is unclear. The V gene lost 0 bases and the J gene lost 0 bases, with 14 bases spanning the gap. Germline V gives CDR1 MGHRA, CDR2 YSYEKL. The CDR3 has 17 amino acids. The CDR3 DNA sequence: TGCGCCAGCAGCCAAGATCTTTCGGAACAGATGAACACTGAAGCTTTCTTT. Encoded protein: CASSQDLSEQMNTEAFF.

This clonotype has more than one count but fewer than ten. This chain joins TRBV5-1 and TRBJ1-4; a weak D match, TRBD1 (6 bases). Germline V lookup: CDR1 SGHRS, CDR2 YFSETQ. The V and J ends lost 0 bases and 7 bases respectively, with 13 bases between them. CDR3 length: 15 residues. The CDR3 DNA follows: TGCGCCAGCAGCTTGGCCCAGGGGAGTGGTGAAAAACTGTTTTTT. Residues: CASSLAQGSGEKLFF.

This clonotype was counted between two and nine times. The chain has TRBV20-1 and TRBJ2-5, with 11 bases matching TRBD2. Trimming cost V 5 bases and J 2 bases; bases outside gene matches: 7. The length of the CDR3 is 15 residues. Per the germline V gene, CDR1 is DFQATT and CDR2 is SNEGSKA (reference sequence). CDR3 bases: TGCAGTGCTGTGGGACTAGCGGACCCTCAAGAGACCCAGTACTTC. This sequence encodes CSAVGLADPQETQYF.

This clonotype appeared a few times. The CDR3 nucleotides are TGTGCCAGCTCGCGGGGGGACAGCTCCTACGAGCAGTACTTC. Amino acid sequence: CASSRGDSSYEQYF. The gene calls are TRBV18 and TRBJ2-7, with D possibly matching TRBD2 (8 bases). Germline values: CDR1 KGHSH, CDR2 LQKENI. The germline V and J ends were trimmed by 6 bases and 0 bases, with 12 bases remaining between them. This CDR3 has 14 residues.

This clonotype has more than one count but fewer than ten. The genes are TRBV11-2 and TRBJ2-3, with TRBD2 identical over 8 bases. Germline V CDR1 and CDR2: SGHAT, FQNNGV. The CDR3 loop spans 17 amino acids. The ends lost 5 bases at V and 1 base at J; junction bases unmatched: 11. As DNA, the CDR3 is TGTGCCAGCAGCCCCCGGGGCGGGGGGATCGGCACAGATACGCAGTATTTT. Amino acid sequence: CASSPRGGGIGTDTQYF.

This chain uses TRBV10-3 with TRBJ2-1, with no clear D. The CDR3 loop spans 17 amino acids. V lost 6 bases and J lost 3, with 21 bases in between. Looked up from germline, CDR1 is ENHRY and CDR2 is SYGVKD. The CDR3 protein is CAISPSSRMASYNEQFF. In DNA form, the CDR3 reads TGTGCCATCAGCCCCTCATCGAGGATGGCGAGCTACAATGAGCAGTTCTTC.

This clonotype was detected only a few times. This chain joins TRBV5-1 and TRBJ1-2; D might be TRBD1 (5 bases). Per germline, CDR1 SGHRS and CDR2 YFSETQ. This CDR3 is 15 amino acids long. Trimming took off 4 bases at V and 4 bases at J, with 17 bases between the two ends. CDR3 in amino acids: CASSLDPQGAYGYTF. CDR3 sequence (DNA): TGCGCCAGCAGCCTGGATCCGCAGGGAGCCTATGGCTACACCTTC.

This clonotype occurred a few times. The J gene is TRBJ1-1, the V gene TRBV6-5, with no clear D. The CDR3 is 13 residues long. V dropped 3 bases and J dropped 4 bases, with 9 bases sitting between them. The V gene's germline CDR1 is MNHEY and CDR2 SVGAGI. In DNA form, the CDR3 reads TGTGCCAGCAGTTATGGTCAGAGCACTGAAGCTTTCTTT. Residues: CASSYGQSTEAFF.

The CDR3 DNA is TGTGCCAGCAGCCTTCGCCAGGGGGTCAATGAGCAGTTCTTC. Its protein product is CASSLRQGVNEQFF. The chain uses TRBV5-4 and TRBJ2-1, with 7 bases lining up with TRBD1. Germline values: CDR1 SGHNT, CDR2 YYREEE (reference sequence). CDR3 length: 14 amino acids. V lost 4 bases to trimming and J lost 6 bases; unmatched junction nucleotides: 7.

Only a few counts were recorded for this clonotype. V usage is TRBV4-2 and J usage is TRBJ2-5; the match to TRBD2 covers 7 bases. This CDR3 comprises 17 residues. The germline CDR1 and CDR2 sequences are LGHNA and YNFKEQ. With V trimmed by 0 bases and J by 10 bases, 17 bases remained unmatched. The CDR3 coding sequence is TGTGCCAGCAGCCAAGATTTTGGCGGGGGTCCCCGGGGGAGCCAGTACTTC. Protein: CASSQDFGGGPRGSQYF.

A few counts support this clonotype. The rearrangement joins TRBV5-4 to TRBJ2-7, with unresolved D. With 1 base removed from V and 0 bases from J, the gap between germline ends came to 5 bases. Germline assignment: CDR1 SGHNT and CDR2 YYREEE (reference sequence). The CDR3 consists of 13 residues. The CDR3 here is CASSLPSSYEQYF. Here the CDR3 DNA reads TGTGCCAGCAGCTTGCCCAGCTCCTACGAGCAGTACTTC.

At least ten counts were recorded for this clonotype. This chain uses TRBV20-1 with TRBJ1-2, with TRBD1 identical over 9 bases. Germline lookup yields CDR1 DFQATT and CDR2 SNEGSKA (reference sequence). The V and J ends lost 5 bases and 3 bases, in that order; junction bases with no gene match: 7. The CDR3 totals 14 residues. The CDR3 nucleotides read TGCAGTGCTTCCGGACAGGGGAGAGACTATGGCTACACCTTC. It codes for CSASGQGRDYGYTF.

The chain couples TRBV7-6 to TRBJ1-5, with 9 bases identical to TRBD1. V was clipped by 4 bases and J by 5 bases; unmatched bases: 6. There are 15 residues in the CDR3. Germline lookup yields CDR1 SGHVS and CDR2 FNYEAQ. The CDR3 coding sequence is TGTGCCAGCAGCTGGGGGACAGGGAAGTATCAGCCCCAGCATTTT. Translated: CASSWGTGKYQPQHF.

The rearrangement links TRBV6-5 to TRBJ1-2, with 7 bases aligning to TRBD1. In germline, CDR1 is MNHEY, CDR2 SVGAGI. The CDR3 runs 13 residues. Germline trimming cut 7 bases from V and 1 base from J; bases unmatched to any gene: 3. In nucleotides, the CDR3 is TGTGCCAGCACCCAGGGGGATAACTATGGCTACACCTTC. Its protein product is CASTQGDNYGYTF.